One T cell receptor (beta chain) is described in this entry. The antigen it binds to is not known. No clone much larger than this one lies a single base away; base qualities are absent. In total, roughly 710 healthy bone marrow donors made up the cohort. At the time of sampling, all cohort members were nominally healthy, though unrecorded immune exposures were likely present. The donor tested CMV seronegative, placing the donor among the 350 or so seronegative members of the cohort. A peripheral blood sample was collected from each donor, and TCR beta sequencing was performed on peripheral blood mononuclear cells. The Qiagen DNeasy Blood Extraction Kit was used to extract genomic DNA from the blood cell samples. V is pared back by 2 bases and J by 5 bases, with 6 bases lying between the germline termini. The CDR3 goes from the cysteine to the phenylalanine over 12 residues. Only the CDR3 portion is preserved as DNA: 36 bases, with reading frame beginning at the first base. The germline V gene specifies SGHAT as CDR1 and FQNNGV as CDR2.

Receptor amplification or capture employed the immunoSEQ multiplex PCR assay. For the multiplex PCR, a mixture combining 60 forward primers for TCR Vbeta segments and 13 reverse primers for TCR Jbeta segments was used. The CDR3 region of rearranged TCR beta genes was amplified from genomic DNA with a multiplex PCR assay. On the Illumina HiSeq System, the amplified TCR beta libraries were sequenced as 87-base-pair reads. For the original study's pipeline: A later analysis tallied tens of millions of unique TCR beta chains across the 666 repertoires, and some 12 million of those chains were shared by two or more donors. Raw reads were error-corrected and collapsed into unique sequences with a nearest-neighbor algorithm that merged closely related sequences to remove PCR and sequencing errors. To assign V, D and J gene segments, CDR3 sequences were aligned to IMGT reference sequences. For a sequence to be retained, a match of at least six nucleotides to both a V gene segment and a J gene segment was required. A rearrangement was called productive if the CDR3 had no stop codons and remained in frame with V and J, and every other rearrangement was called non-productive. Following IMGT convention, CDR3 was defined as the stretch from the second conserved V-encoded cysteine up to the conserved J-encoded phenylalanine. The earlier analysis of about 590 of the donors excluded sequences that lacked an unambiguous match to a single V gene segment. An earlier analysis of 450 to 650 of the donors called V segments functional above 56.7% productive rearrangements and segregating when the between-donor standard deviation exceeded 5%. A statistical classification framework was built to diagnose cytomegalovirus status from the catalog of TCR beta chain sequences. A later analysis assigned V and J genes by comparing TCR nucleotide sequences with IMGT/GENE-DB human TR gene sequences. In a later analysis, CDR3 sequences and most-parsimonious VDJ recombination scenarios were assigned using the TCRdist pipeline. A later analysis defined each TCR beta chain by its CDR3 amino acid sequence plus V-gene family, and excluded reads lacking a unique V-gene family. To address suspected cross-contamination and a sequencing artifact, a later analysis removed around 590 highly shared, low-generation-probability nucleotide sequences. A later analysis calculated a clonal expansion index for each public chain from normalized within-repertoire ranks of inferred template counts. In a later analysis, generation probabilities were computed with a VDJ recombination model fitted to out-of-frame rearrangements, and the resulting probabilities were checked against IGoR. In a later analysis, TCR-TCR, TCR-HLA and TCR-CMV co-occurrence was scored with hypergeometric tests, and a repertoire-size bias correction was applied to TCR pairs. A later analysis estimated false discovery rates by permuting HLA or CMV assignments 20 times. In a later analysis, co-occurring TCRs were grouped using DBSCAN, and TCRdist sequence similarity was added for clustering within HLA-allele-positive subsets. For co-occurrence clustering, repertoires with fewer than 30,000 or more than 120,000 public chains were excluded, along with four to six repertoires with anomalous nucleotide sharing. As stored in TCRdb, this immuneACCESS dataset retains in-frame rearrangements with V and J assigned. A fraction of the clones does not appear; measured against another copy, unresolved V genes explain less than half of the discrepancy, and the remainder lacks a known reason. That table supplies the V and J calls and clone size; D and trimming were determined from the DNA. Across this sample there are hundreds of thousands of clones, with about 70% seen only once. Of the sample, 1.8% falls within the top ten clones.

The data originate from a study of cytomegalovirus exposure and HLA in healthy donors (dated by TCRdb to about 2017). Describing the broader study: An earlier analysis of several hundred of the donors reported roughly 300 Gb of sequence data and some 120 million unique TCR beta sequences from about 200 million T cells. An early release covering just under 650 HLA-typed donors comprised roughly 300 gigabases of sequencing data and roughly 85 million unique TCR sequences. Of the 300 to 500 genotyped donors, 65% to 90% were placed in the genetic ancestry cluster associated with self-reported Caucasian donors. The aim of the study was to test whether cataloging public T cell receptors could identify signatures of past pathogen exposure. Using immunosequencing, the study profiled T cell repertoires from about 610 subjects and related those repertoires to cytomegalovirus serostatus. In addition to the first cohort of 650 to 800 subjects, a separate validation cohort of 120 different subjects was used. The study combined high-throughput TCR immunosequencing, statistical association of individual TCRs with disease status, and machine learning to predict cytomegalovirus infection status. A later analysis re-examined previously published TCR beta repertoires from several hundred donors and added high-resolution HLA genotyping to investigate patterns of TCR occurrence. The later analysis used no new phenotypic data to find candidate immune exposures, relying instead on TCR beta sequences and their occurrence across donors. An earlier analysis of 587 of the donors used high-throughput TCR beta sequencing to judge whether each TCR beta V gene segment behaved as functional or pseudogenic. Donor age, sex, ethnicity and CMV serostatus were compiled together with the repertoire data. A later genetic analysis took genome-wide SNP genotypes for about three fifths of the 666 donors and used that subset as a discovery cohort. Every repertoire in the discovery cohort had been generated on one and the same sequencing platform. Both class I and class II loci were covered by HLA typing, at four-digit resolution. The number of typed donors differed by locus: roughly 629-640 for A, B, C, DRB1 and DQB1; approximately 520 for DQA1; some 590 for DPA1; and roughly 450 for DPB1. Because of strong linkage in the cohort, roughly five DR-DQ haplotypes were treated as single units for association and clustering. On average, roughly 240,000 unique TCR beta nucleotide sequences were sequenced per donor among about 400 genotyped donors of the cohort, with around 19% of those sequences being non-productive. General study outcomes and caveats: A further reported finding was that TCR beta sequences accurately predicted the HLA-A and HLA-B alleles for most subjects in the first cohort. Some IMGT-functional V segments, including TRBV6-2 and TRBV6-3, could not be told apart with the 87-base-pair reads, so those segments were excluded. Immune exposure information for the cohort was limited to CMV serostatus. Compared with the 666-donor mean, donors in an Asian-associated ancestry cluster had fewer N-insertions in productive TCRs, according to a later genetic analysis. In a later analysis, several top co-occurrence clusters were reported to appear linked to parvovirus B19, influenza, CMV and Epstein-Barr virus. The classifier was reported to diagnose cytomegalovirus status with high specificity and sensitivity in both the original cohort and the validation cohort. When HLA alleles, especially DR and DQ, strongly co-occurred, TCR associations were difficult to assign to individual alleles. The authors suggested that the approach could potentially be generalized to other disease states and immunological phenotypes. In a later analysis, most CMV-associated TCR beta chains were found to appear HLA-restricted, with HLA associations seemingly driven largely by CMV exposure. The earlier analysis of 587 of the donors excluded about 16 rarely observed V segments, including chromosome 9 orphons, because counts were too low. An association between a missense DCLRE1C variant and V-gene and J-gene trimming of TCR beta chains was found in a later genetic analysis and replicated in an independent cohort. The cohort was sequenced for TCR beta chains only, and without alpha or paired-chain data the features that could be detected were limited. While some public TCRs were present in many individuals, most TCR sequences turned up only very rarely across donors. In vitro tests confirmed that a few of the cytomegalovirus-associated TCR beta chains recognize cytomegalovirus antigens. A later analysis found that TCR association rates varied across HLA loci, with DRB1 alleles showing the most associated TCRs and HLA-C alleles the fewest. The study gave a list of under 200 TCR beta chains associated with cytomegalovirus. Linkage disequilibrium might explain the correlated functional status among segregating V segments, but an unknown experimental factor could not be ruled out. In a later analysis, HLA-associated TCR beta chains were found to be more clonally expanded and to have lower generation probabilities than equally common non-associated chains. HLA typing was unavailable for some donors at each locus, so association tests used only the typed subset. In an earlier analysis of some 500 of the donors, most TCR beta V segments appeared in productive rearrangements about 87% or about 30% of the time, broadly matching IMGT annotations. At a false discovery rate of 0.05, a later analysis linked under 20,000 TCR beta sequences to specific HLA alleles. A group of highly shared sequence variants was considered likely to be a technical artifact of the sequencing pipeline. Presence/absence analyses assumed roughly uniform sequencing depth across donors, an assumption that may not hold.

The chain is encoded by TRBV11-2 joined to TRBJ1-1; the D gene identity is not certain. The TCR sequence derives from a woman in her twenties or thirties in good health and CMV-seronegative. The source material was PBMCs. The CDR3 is CASSLKSTEAFF. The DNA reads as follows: TGTGCCAGCAGCTTAAAGAGTACTGAAGCTTTCTTT.